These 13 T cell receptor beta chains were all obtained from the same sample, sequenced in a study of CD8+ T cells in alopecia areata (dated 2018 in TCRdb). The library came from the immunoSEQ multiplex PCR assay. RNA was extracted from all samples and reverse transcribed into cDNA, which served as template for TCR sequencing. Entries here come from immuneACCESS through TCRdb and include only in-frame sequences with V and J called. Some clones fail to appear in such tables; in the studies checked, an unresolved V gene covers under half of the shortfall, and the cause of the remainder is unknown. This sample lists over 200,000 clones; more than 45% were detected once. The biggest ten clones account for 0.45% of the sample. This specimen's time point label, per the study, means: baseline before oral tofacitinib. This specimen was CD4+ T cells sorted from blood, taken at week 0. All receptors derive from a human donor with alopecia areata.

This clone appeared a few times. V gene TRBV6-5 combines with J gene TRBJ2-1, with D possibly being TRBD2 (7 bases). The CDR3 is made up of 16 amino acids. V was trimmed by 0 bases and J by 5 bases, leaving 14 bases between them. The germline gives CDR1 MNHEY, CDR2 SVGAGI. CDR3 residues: CASSYSGGGPDNEQFF. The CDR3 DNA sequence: TGTGCCAGCAGTTACTCAGGGGGAGGGCCTGACAATGAGCAGTTCTTC.

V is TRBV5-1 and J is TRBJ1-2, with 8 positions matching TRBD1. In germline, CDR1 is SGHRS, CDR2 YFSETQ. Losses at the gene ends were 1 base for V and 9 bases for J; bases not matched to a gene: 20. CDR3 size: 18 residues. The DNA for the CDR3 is TGCGCCAGCAGCTTGATAGGTCAGGGGGCGCCGTCCGGTGAGAGCTACACCTTC. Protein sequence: CASSLIGQGAPSGESYTF. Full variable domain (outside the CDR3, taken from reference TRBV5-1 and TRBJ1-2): KAGVTQTPRYLIKTRGQQVTLSCSPISGHRSVSWYQQTPGQGLQFLFEYFSETQRNKGNFPGRFSGRQFSNSRSEMNVSTLELGDSALYLCASSLIGQGAPSGESYTFGSGTRLTVV.

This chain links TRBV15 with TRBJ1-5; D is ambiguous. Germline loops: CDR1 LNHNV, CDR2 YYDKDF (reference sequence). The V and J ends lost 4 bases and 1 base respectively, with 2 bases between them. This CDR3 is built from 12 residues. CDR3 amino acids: CATSNSNQPQHF. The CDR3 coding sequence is TGTGCCACCAGCAACAGCAATCAGCCCCAGCATTTT.

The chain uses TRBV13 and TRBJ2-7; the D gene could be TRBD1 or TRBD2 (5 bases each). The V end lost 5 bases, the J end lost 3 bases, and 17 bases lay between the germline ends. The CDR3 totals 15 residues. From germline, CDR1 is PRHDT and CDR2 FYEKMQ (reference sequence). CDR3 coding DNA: TGTGCCAGCAGCCCACCGGGGCAGACGTTCTACGAGCAGTACTTC. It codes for CASSPPGQTFYEQYF.

The CDR3 loop reads CASSPLAGANSGANVLTF. The CDR3 coding sequence is TGTGCCAGCAGCCCCTTAGCGGGGGCGAACTCTGGGGCCAACGTCCTGACTTTC. V is TRBV4-2 and J is TRBJ2-6, with 9 bases matching TRBD2. The CDR3 runs to 18 residues. The germline gives CDR1 LGHNA, CDR2 YNFKEQ. V was pared by 4 bases and J by 0 bases, with 7 bases of the junction left unmatched.

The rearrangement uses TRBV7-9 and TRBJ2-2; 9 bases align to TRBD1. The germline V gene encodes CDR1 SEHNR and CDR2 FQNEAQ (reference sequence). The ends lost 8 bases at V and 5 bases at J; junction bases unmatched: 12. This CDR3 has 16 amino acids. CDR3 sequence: CASRVTTGGKTGELFF. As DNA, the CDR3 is TGTGCCAGCCGTGTTACTACAGGGGGCAAAACCGGGGAGCTGTTTTTT.

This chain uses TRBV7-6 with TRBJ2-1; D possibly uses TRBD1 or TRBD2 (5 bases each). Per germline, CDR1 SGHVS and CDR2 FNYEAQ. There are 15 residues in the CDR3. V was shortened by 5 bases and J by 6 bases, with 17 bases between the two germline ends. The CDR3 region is CASSLQGRGRNEQFF. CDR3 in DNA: TGTGCCAGCAGCCTGCAGGGACGGGGACGCAATGAGCAGTTCTTC.

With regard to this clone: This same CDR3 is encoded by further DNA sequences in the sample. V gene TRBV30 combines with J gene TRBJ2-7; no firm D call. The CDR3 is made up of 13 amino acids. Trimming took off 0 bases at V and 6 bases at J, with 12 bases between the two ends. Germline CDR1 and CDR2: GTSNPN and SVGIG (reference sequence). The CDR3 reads CAWSVGAGVEQYF. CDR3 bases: TGTGCCTGGAGTGTGGGTGCAGGTGTCGAGCAGTACTTC.

CDR3 in DNA: TGTGCCAGCAGTTTGGGGTTGGGTGAGCAGTTCTTC. As protein: CASSLGLGEQFF. The chain uses TRBV28 and TRBJ2-1; no clear D. Trimming removed 3 bases at V and 9 bases at J, with 9 bases between. Germline loops: CDR1 MDHEN, CDR2 SYDVKM. The CDR3 has 12 amino acids. The whole variable domain, remainder taken from reference TRBV28 and TRBJ2-1, is DVKVTQSSRYLVKRTGEKVFLECVQDMDHENMFWYRQDPGLGLRLIYFSYDVKMKEKGDIPEGYSVSREKKERFSLILESASTNQTSMYLCASSLGLGEQFFGPGTRLTVL.

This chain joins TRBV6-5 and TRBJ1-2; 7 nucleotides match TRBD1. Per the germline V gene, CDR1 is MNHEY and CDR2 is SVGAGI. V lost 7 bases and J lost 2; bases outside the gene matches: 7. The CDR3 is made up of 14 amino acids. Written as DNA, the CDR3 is TGTGCCAGCACTCGGACAGGAAGAAACTATGGCTACACCTTC. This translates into CASTRTGRNYGYTF.

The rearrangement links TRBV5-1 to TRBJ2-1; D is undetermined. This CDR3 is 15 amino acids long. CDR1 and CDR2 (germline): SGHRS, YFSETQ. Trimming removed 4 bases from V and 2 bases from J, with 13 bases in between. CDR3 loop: CASSPDPGTYNEQFF. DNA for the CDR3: TGCGCCAGCAGCCCAGACCCTGGGACCTACAATGAGCAGTTCTTC.

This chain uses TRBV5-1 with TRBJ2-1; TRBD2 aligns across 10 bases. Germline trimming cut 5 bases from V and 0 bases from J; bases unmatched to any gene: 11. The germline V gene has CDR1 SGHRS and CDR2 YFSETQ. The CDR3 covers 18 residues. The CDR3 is CASSPRIPSGSSYNEQFF. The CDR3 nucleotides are TGCGCCAGCAGTCCAAGAATACCTAGCGGGAGCTCCTACAATGAGCAGTTCTTC.

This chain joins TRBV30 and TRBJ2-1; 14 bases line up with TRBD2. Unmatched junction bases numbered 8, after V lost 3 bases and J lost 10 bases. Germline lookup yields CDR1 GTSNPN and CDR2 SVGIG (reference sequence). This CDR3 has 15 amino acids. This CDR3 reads CAWSGLAGGPGEQFF. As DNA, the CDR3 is TGTGCCTGGAGCGGACTAGCGGGAGGCCCCGGCGAGCAGTTCTTC.